This paragraph reports one T cell receptor (beta chain). What it recognizes is unknown. These data originate in a study of cytomegalovirus exposure and HLA in healthy donors. The PCR had 60 Vbeta and 13 Jbeta primers. In the authors' workflow: Unique TCR beta chains totaled some 80 million in a later count, with approximately 11 million of them shared. Profiled with immunoSEQ multiplex PCR; TCRdb holds only in-frame clones, not every one. D and trimming come from the DNA, and the V and J calls and clone size come from that table. Of 150,000 to 200,000 clones listed, roughly 82% are singletons. Whole-study results and caveats: Researchers catalogued about 150 TCR beta chains as cytomegalovirus-associated.

Germline CDR1 reads SGHVS; CDR2 reads FQNEAQ. The CDR3 consists of 16 residues. V gave up 1 base and J gave up 0 bases, with 10 bases separating them. The source of this sequence is a man between 35 and 55 years old in good health and CMV-seronegative. The V gene is TRBV7-8, the J gene TRBJ2-1; possibly TRBD1 for D (5 bases). Sequencing was done on a sample of PBMCs. The CDR3 sequence: CASSLVGDSSYNEQFF. In DNA, the CDR3 is TGTGCCAGCAGCTTAGTGGGCGACAGCTCCTACAATGAGCAGTTCTTC.